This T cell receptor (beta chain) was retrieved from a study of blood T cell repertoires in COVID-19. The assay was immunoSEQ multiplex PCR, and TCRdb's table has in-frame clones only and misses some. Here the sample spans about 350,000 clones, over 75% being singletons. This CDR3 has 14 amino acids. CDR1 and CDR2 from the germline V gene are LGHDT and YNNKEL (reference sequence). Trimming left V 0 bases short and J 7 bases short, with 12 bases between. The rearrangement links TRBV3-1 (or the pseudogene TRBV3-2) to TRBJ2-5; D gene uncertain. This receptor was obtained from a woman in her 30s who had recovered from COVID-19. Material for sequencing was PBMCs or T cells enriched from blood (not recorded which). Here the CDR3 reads CASSQEGVWRTQYF. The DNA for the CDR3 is TGTGCCAGCAGCCAAGAAGGAGTGTGGAGGACCCAGTACTTC.